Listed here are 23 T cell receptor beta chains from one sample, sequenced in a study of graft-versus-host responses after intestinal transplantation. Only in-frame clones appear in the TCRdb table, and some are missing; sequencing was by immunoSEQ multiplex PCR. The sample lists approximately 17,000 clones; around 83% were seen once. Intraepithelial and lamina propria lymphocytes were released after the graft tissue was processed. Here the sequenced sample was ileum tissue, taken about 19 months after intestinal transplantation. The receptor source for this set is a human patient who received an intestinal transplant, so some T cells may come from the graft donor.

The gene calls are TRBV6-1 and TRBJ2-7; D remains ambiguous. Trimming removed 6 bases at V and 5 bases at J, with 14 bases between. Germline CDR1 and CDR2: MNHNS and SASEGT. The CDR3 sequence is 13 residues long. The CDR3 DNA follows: TGTGCCAGCAGGGACGGCACACTGCACGAGCAGTACTTC. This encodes CASRDGTLHEQYF.

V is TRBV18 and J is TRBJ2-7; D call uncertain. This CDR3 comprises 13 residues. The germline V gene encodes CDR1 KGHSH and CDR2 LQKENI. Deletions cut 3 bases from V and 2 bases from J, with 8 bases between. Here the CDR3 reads CASSPGQPYEQYF. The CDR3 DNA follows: TGTGCCAGCTCACCGGGCCAACCCTACGAGCAGTACTTC.

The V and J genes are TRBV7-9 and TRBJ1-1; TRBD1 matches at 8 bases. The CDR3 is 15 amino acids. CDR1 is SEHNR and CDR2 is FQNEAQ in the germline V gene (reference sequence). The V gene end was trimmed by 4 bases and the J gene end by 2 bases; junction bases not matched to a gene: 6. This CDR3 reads CASSSTGGANTEAFF. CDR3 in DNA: TGTGCCAGCAGCTCAACAGGGGGTGCAAACACTGAAGCTTTCTTT.

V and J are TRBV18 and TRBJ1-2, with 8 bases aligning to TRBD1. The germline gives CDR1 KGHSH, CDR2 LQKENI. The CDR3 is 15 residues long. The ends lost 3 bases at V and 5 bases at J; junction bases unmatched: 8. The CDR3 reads CASSPAGGAGYGYTF. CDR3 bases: TGTGCCAGCTCACCGGCAGGGGGCGCTGGATATGGCTACACCTTC.

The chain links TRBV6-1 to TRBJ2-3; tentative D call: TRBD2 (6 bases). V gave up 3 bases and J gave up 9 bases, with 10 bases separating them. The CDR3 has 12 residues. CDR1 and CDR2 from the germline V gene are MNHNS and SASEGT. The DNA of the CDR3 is TGTGCCAGCAGTGACAATGGGGGGACGCAGTATTTT. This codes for CASSDNGGTQYF.

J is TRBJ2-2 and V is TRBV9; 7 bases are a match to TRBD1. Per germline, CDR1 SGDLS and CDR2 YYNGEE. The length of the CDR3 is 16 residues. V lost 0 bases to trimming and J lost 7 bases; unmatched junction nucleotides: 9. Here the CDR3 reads CASSVGGGALGGELFF. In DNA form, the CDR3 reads TGTGCCAGCAGCGTAGGAGGGGGCGCGCTTGGCGGGGAGCTGTTTTTT.

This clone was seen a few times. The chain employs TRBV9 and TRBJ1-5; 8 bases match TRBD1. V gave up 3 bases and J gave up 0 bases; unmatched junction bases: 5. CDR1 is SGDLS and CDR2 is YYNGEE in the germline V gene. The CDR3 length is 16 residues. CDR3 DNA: TGTGCCAGCAGCGGGGGGACAGGCGGTAGCAATCAGCCCCAGCATTTT. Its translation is CASSGGTGGSNQPQHF.

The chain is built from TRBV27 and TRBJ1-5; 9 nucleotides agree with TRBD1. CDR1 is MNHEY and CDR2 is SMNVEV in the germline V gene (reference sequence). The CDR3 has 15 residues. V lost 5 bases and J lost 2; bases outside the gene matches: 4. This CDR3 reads CASSPRTGGNQPQHF. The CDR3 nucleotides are TGTGCCAGCAGTCCCCGGACAGGGGGCAATCAGCCCCAGCATTTT.

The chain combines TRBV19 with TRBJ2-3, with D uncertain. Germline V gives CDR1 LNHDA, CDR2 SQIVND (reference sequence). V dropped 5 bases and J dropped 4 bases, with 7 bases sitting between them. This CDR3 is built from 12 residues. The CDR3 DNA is TGTGCCAGTAGTGGTAGGCCAGATACGCAGTATTTT. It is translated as CASSGRPDTQYF.

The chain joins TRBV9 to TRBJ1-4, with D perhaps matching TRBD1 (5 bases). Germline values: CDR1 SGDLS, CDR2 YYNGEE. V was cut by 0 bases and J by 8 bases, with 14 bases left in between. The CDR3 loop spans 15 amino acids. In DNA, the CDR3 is TGTGCCAGCAGCGTAGCGGGGACCGGGAACGAAAAACTGTTTTTT. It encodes CASSVAGTGNEKLFF.

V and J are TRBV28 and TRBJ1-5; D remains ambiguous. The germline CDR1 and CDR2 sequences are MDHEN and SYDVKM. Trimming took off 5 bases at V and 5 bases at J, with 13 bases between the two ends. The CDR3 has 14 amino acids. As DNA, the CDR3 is TGTGCCAGCAGTCATAGAGCGGGAGATCAGCCCCAGCATTTT. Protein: CASSHRAGDQPQHF.

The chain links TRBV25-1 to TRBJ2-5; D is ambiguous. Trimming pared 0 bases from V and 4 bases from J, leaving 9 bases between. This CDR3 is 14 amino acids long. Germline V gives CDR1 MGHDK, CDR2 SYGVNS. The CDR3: CASSEYRASETQYF. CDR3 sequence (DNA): TGTGCCAGCAGTGAATATAGGGCCTCAGAGACCCAGTACTTC.

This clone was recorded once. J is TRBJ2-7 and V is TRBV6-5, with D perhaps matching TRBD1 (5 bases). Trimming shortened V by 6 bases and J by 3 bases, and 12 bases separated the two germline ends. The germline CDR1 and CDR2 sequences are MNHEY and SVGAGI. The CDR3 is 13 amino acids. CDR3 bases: TGTGCCAGCAGCAAAATACAGGACTACGAGCAGTACTTC. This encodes CASSKIQDYEQYF.

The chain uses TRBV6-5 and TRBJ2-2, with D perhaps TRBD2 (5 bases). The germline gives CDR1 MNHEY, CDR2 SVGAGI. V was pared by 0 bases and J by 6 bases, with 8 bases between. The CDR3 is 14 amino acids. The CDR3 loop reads CASSYSIGAGELFF. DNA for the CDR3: TGTGCCAGCAGTTACTCGATCGGGGCCGGGGAGCTGTTTTTT.

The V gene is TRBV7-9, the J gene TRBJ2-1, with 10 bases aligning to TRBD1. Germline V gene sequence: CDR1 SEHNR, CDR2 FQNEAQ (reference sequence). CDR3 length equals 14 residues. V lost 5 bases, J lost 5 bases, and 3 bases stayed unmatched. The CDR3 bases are TGTGCCAGCAGCGGGGACAGGGGACACAATGAGCAGTTCTTC. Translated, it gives CASSGDRGHNEQFF.

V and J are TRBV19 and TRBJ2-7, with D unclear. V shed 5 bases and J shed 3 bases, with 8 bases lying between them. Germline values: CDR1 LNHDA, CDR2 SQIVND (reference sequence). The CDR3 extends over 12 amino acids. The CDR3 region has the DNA TGTGCCAGTAGTGAGCGTAGCTACGAGCAGTACTTC. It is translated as CASSERSYEQYF. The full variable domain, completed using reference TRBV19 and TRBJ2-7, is DGGITQSPKYLFRKEGQNVTLSCEQNLNHDAMYWYRQDPGQGLRLIYYSQIVNDFQKGDIAEGYSVSREKKESFPLTVTSAQKNPTAFYLCASSERSYEQYFGPGTRLTVT.

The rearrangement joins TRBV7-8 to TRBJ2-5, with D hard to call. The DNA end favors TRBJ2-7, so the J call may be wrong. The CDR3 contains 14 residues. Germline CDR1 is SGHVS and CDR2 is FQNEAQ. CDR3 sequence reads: CASSPPSPAYEQYF. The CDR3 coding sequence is TGTGCCAGCAGCCCACCCTCTCCCGCCTACGAGCAGTACTTC.

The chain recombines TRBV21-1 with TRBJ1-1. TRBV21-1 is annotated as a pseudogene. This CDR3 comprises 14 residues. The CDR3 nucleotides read TGTGCCAGCAGCAAAATAGTGTGGGGAACTGAAGCTTTCTTT. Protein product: CASSKIVWGTEAFF.

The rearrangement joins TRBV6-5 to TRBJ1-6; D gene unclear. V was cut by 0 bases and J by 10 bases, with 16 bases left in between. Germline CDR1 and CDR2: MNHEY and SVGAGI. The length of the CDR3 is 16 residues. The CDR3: CASSYSTSGIGSPLHF. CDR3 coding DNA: TGTGCCAGCAGTTACTCGACTTCGGGCATCGGGTCACCCCTCCACTTT.

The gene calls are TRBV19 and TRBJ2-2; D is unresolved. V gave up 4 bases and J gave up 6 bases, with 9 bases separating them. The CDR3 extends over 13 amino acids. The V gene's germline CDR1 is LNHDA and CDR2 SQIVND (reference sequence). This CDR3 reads CASSTDLAGELFF. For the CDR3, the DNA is TGTGCCAGTAGTACAGACTTGGCCGGGGAGCTGTTTTTT.

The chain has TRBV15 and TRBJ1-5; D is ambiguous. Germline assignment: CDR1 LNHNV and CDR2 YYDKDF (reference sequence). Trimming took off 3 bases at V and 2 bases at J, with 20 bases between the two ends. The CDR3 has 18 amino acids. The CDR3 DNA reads TGTGCCACCAGCAGCCCCTGGCGGCCGCCAGGAGGCAATCAGCCCCAGCATTTT. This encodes CATSSPWRPPGGNQPQHF.

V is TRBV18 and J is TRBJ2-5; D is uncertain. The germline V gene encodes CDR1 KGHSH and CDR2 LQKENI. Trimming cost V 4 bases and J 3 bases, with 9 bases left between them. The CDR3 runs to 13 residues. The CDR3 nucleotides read TGTGCCAGCTCACGTTCAGAAGAAGAGACCCAGTACTTC. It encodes CASSRSEEETQYF.

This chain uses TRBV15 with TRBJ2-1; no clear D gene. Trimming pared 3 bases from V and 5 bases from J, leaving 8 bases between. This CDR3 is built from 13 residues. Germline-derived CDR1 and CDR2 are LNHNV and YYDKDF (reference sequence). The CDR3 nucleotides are TGTGCCACCAGCAGGTACTTGGACAATGAGCAGTTCTTC. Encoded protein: CATSRYLDNEQFF. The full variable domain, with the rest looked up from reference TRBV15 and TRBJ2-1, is DAMVIQNPRYQVTQFGKPVTLSCSQTLNHNVMYWYQQKSSQAPKLLFHYYDKDFNNEADTPDNFQSRRPNTSFCFLDIRSPGLGDTAMYLCATSRYLDNEQFFGPGTRLTVL.